This TCR beta chain was sequenced for a study of T cell responses to AZD1222 COVID-19 vaccine. Overall study context: Second doses were pooled across both intervals (about 4 or about 12 weeks). Study-level findings and limits: No day 14 peak samples; only post-peak repertoires were characterized. White British ancestry dominated among donors, who included more females, and clonal diversity was possibly underestimated. The CD4 TCRs associated with vaccination extended across spike and predominated at 160-218 and 743-854.

Profiled with immunoSEQ multiplex PCR; TCRdb holds only in-frame clones, not every one. This table holds around 62,000 clones, around 90% found once. About this clone: Its antigen is still unknown.

Germline-derived CDR1 and CDR2 are KGHSH and LQKENI. The V and J ends lost 3 bases and 4 bases, in that order; junction bases with no gene match: 12. There are 17 residues in the CDR3. The chain has TRBV18 and TRBJ1-3; the match to TRBD1 covers 7 bases. The TCR sequence derives from an adult in good health. Sample: peripheral blood, taken on day 0 of AZD1222 vaccination. The CDR3 DNA reads as TGTGCCAGCTCACCTGACCGACAGGGACGGGCAGGAAACACCATATATTTT. It translates to CASSPDRQGRAGNTIYF.